This T cell receptor (beta chain) originates from a study of blood T cell repertoires in COVID-19. Profiled with immunoSEQ multiplex PCR; TCRdb holds only in-frame clones, not every one. This sample has 450,000 to 500,000 clones, with approximately 83% found just once. CDR1 and CDR2 (germline): GTSNPN, SVGIG (reference sequence). Trimming removed 3 bases at V and 5 bases at J, with 18 bases between. This CDR3 has 15 amino acids. The sequenced sample consisted of peripheral blood. The chain has TRBV30 and TRBJ2-3; a possible D gene is TRBD2 (5 bases). This TCR derives from a human donor in a cohort sampled during active COVID-19. The DNA for the CDR3 is TGTGCCTGGAGCGGTGGACGGGGAAGTAAAGATACGCAGTATTTT. It yields the protein CAWSGGRGSKDTQYF.